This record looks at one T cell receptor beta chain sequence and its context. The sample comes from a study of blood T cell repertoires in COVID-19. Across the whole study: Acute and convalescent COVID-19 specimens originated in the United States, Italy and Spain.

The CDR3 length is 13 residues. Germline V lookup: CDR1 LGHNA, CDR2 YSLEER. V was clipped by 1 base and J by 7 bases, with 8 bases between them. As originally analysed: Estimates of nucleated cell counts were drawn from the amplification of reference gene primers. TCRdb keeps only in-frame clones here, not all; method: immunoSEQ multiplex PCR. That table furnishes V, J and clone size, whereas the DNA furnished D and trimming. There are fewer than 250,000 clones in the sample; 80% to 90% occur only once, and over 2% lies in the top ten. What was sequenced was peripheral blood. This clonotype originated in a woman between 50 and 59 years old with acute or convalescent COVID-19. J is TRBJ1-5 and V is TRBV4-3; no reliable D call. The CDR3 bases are TGCGCCAGCAGCCAAGCATCTGGCCAGCCCCAGCATTTT. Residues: CASSQASGQPQHF.